One sample yielded the 29 T cell receptor beta chains listed below, sequenced in a study of neoadjuvant anti-PD-1 for oral cavity cancer. Time point noted: after neoadjuvant nivolumab, at surgical resection. The data were produced by immunoSEQ multiplex PCR, yet TCRdb's version contains in-frame clones alone and is incomplete. This table has about 42,000 clones, around 79% appearing once. The sequences come from PBMCs, collected after nivolumab (anti-PD-1) treatment. These receptors were taken from a person aged 35-79 years with oral cavity squamous cell carcinoma.

The chain links TRBV29-1 to TRBJ2-3; maybe TRBD1 (5 bases). Looked up from germline, CDR1 is SQVTM and CDR2 is ANQGSEA. The V gene lost 7 bases and the J gene lost 0 bases, with 5 bases spanning the gap. CDR3 size: 11 residues. The CDR3 reads CSGGSTDTQYF. As DNA, the CDR3 is TGCAGCGGGGGCAGCACAGATACGCAGTATTTT.

Points on this clone: The same CDR3 can be traced to other DNA sequences in this sample. The chain's CDR3 is CASSFSGGSSYNEQFF. DNA for the CDR3: TGTGCCAGCAGCTTTAGCGGGGGGAGCTCCTACAATGAGCAGTTCTTC. V and J are TRBV7-2 and TRBJ2-1, with 10 bases fitting TRBD2. The CDR3 is 16 residues long. V was clipped by 3 bases and J by 0 bases; unmatched bases: 2. Looked up from germline, CDR1 is SGHTA and CDR2 is FQGNSA.

Concerning this clone itself: Other DNA variants within this sample encode the same CDR3. The chain is built from TRBV5-1 and TRBJ2-7, with no clear D. V lost 0 bases to trimming and J lost 0 bases, with 7 bases between them. The length of the CDR3 is 14 residues. Per the germline V gene, CDR1 is SGHRS and CDR2 is YFSETQ. CDR3 DNA sequence: TGCGCCAGCAGCTTGGACGCCCACTCCTACGAGCAGTACTTC. This gives the protein CASSLDAHSYEQYF.

The chain is built from TRBV19 and TRBJ2-4; tentatively, D is TRBD2 (7 bases). V lost 3 bases, J lost 3 bases, and 18 bases lay in between. The CDR3 has 17 amino acids. Looked up from germline, CDR1 is LNHDA and CDR2 is SQIVND (reference sequence). This chain's CDR3 is CASSMKRRGDYKNIQYF. Here the CDR3 DNA reads TGTGCCAGTAGTATGAAGCGGAGGGGGGACTACAAAAACATTCAGTACTTC.

The chain combines TRBV7-9 with TRBJ1-1; possible D gene TRBD1, 5 bases. This CDR3 region has 13 residues. Trimming took 8 bases from V and 5 from J, leaving 15 bases between them. Germline V CDR1 and CDR2: SEHNR, FQNEAQ (reference sequence). CDR3 in amino acids: CASGTGGRTEAFF. In DNA, the CDR3 is TGTGCCAGCGGAACGGGGGGGAGGACTGAAGCTTTCTTT.

The V call is TRBV2, the J call TRBJ2-5; D remains unclear. Trimming pared 1 base from V and 5 bases from J, leaving 5 bases between. This CDR3 contains 12 residues. Germline V gene data show CDR1 as SNHLY and CDR2 as FYNNEI. In DNA, the CDR3 is TGTGCCAGCAGTGAAGGGTTGGAGACCCAGTACTTC. Protein: CASSEGLETQYF.

There are a few counts of this clone. Without the conserved terminal phenylalanine or tryptophan, this CDR3 likely stems from a read error. No DNA is shown, since the ends of the CDR3 on it are uncertain; the CDR3 is the one TCRdb lists. V usage is TRBV2 and J usage is TRBJ1-6; the D call TRBD1 from the table was never checked on the DNA. Germline CDR1 is SNHLY and CDR2 is FYNNEI. The CDR3 is 13 residues long, ends included. The chain's CDR3 is CASSFSSGTEFYA.

The chain employs TRBV7-3 and TRBJ1-6; tentative D call: TRBD1 (6 bases). This CDR3 contains 16 residues. Germline V lookup: CDR1 SGHTA, CDR2 FQGTGA. V lost 2 bases, J lost 5 bases, and 13 bases lay in between. The CDR3 DNA sequence: TGTGCCAGCAGCTTACAGGGGCCCACCCATAATTCACCCCTCCACTTT. This gives the protein CASSLQGPTHNSPLHF. Variable domain in full (rest from reference TRBV7-3 and TRBJ1-6): GAGVSQTPSNKVTEKGKYVELRCDPISGHTALYWYRQSLGQGPEFLIYFQGTGAADDSGLPNDRFFAVRPEGSVSTLKIQRTERGDSAVYLCASSLQGPTHNSPLHFGNGTRLTVT.

V and J are TRBV7-2 and TRBJ2-7; TRBD2 matches at 7 bases. V shed 2 bases and J 5 bases; nucleotides not matched to a gene: 9. The CDR3 is 15 amino acids. Germline values: CDR1 SGHTA, CDR2 FQGNSA. The DNA for the CDR3 is TGTGCCAGCAGCTTAAAAGTGGGGGGGATCGACGAGCAGTACTTC. Encoded protein: CASSLKVGGIDEQYF.

The rearrangement links TRBV18 to TRBJ2-2; no clear D. Germline V gene lookup returns CDR1 KGHSH and CDR2 LQKENI. The CDR3 consists of 15 residues. V was clipped by 4 bases and J by 5 bases, with 14 bases between them. CDR3 sequence reads: CASSLFDRLTGELFF. CDR3 nucleotide sequence: TGTGCCAGCTCACTCTTCGACCGCTTAACCGGGGAGCTGTTTTTT.

The chain uses TRBV5-1 and TRBJ1-1; D is possibly TRBD1 (5 bases). This CDR3 contains 16 residues. Germline CDR1 is SGHRS and CDR2 is YFSETQ. V was shortened by 4 bases and J by 1 base, with 17 bases between the two germline ends. The CDR3 bases are TGCGCCAGCAGCCGGCTTGGGGTAGGGACGAACACTGAAGCTTTCTTT. It translates to CASSRLGVGTNTEAFF.

The count of this clone is one. The rearrangement uses TRBV6-5 and TRBJ1-4, with D hard to call. Germline CDR1 and CDR2: MNHEY and SVGAGI. The CDR3 has 12 amino acids. Trimming took off 10 bases at V and 5 bases at J, with 11 bases between the two ends. CDR3 DNA sequence: TGTGCCACGAACCTGGGGAATGAAAAACTGTTTTTT. It translates to CATNLGNEKLFF.

By its share, this clone is medium-sized (0.01 to 0.1%). This chain connects TRBV28 to TRBJ1-2, with 10 bases matching TRBD1. This CDR3 region has 15 residues. V gave up 5 bases and J gave up 5 bases; unmatched junction bases: 8. CDR1 MDHEN and CDR2 SYDVKM come from the germline V gene. The CDR3 protein is CASSPPTGGSYGYTF. In DNA, the CDR3 is TGTGCCAGCAGTCCCCCGACAGGGGGCTCGTATGGCTACACCTTC.

The gene calls are TRBV15 and TRBJ1-5; unclear D gene. Germline V gives CDR1 LNHNV, CDR2 YYDKDF (reference sequence). The V end lost 0 bases, the J end lost 0 bases, and 12 bases lay between the germline ends. This CDR3 region has 17 residues. The CDR3 reads CATSRDETQHSNQPQHF. Here the CDR3 DNA reads TGTGCCACCAGCAGAGATGAGACACAGCATAGCAATCAGCCCCAGCATTTT.

This clone has a handful of counts. The rearrangement uses TRBV6-5 and TRBJ2-1, with TRBD1 matching over 9 bases. The CDR3 has 15 residues. The V gene's germline CDR1 is MNHEY and CDR2 SVGAGI. Unmatched junction bases numbered 9, after V lost 5 bases and J lost 7 bases. DNA of the CDR3: TGTGCCAGCAGTCCTATCCAGACAGGGGGAAATGAGCAGTTCTTC. It yields the protein CASSPIQTGGNEQFF.

By share, this clone counts as medium-sized (0.01 to 0.1%). The chain joins TRBV6-1 to TRBJ2-2, with 7 nucleotides matching TRBD1. Trimming at V came to 0 bases and at J to 5 bases, leaving 9 bases not matched to a gene. Germline loops: CDR1 MNHNS, CDR2 SASEGT. The CDR3 loop spans 17 amino acids. Written as DNA, the CDR3 is TGTGCCAGCAGTGAAGCGCAGTTGGCAGGGGGAACCGGGGAGCTGTTTTTT. Encoded protein: CASSEAQLAGGTGELFF.

The chain uses TRBV19 and TRBJ2-2; D is unresolved. Germline-derived CDR1 and CDR2 are LNHDA and SQIVND (reference sequence). The CDR3 runs to 12 residues. V lost 10 bases to trimming and J lost 3 bases, with 9 bases between them. The CDR3 nucleotides are TGTGCCACCGGTTGGGACACCGGGGAGCTGTTTTTT. Residues: CATGWDTGELFF.

The chain is built from TRBV14 and TRBJ1-2; D is ambiguous. The CDR3 length is 13 residues. Per germline, CDR1 SGHDN and CDR2 FVKESK. V was cut by 3 bases and J by 8 bases, with 13 bases left in between. CDR3 loop: CASSQTGLRGYTF. The CDR3, as DNA: TGTGCCAGCAGCCAGACCGGTCTGCGGGGCTACACCTTC. The complete variable domain, with remaining parts taken from reference TRBV14 and TRBJ1-2, reads EAGVTQFPSHSVIEKGQTVTLRCDPISGHDNLYWYRRVMGKEIKFLLHFVKESKQDESGMPNNRFLAERTGGTYSTLKVQPAELEDSGVYFCASSQTGLRGYTFGSGTRLTVV.

The chain uses TRBV4-1 and TRBJ1-2; D is undetermined. The CDR3 spans 13 residues. Per the germline V gene, CDR1 is MGHRA and CDR2 is YSYEKL. V dropped 0 bases and J dropped 4 bases, with 6 bases sitting between them. CDR3 DNA: TGCGCCAGCAGCCAAGACAGATCCTATGGCTACACCTTC. Its protein is CASSQDRSYGYTF.

The CDR3 loop is CASSLRYTEAFF. The CDR3 DNA reads TGTGCCAGCAGCTTGCGGTACACTGAAGCTTTCTTT. The chain has TRBV7-8 and TRBJ1-1; D not resolved. This CDR3 is built from 12 residues. Trimming took 3 bases from V and 3 from J, leaving 5 bases between them. Germline V gives CDR1 SGHVS, CDR2 FQNEAQ.

This clone appeared once. This chain links TRBV4-1 with TRBJ1-4, with a weak D call TRBD1 (5 bases). Germline-derived CDR1 and CDR2 are MGHRA and YSYEKL. The CDR3 runs 16 residues. The V gene lost 0 bases and the J gene lost 8 bases, with 16 bases spanning the gap. In nucleotides, the CDR3 is TGCGCCAGCAGCCAAGATCGGGACCTCGGTAGGGAAAAACTGTTTTTT. Translating it yields CASSQDRDLGREKLFF.

The gene calls are TRBV12-5 and TRBJ1-2, with 7 bases fitting TRBD1. This CDR3 has 13 residues. Per germline, CDR1 LGHNT and CDR2 FRNRAP. The V segment lost 2 bases and the J segment 5 bases; nucleotides outside the gene matches: 2. The CDR3: CASGLSGGYGYTF. The CDR3 nucleotides are TGTGCTAGTGGTTTGTCAGGGGGGTATGGCTACACCTTC.

The V and J genes are TRBV7-2 and TRBJ1-5; no reliable D call. Germline V gene lookup returns CDR1 SGHTA and CDR2 FQGNSA. The length of the CDR3 is 14 residues. Trimming took off 5 bases at V and 11 bases at J, with 19 bases between the two ends. The CDR3 spells CASSPPAPQGTQHF. Written as DNA, the CDR3 is TGTGCCAGCAGCCCTCCGGCTCCTCAAGGGACCCAGCATTTT.

The gene calls are TRBV6-1 and TRBJ2-7, with D perhaps being TRBD1 or TRBD2 (5 bases each). The CDR3 runs 13 residues. In germline, CDR1 is MNHNS, CDR2 SASEGT. The V and J ends lost 7 bases and 1 base respectively, with 11 bases between them. This CDR3 reads CASTWDGSYEQYF. CDR3 bases: TGTGCCAGCACTTGGGACGGATCCTACGAGCAGTACTTC.

CDR3 protein: CASSSQVIRDTQYF. In DNA, the CDR3 is TGCGCCAGCAGCTCCCAGGTAATCCGAGATACGCAGTATTTT. The V gene is TRBV5-1, the J gene TRBJ2-3; D ambiguous. Germline V lookup: CDR1 SGHRS, CDR2 YFSETQ. The V gene lost 3 bases and the J gene lost 5 bases, with 13 bases spanning the gap. The CDR3 is made up of 14 amino acids.

The CDR3 spells CSVRLATYEQYF. The CDR3, as DNA: TGCAGCGTCCGACTAGCGACCTACGAGCAGTACTTC. V usage is TRBV29-1 and J usage is TRBJ2-7; 8 positions agree with TRBD2. V was clipped by 6 bases and J by 2 bases; unmatched bases: 3. CDR3 length: 12 residues. Germline CDR1 reads SQVTM; CDR2 reads ANQGSEA.

This clone is deemed medium-sized. V is TRBV27 and J is TRBJ2-1, with TRBD2 matching 9 bases. Trimming took 2 bases from V and 6 from J; bases not matched to a gene: 5. CDR1 is MNHEY, CDR2 SMNVEV, per germline (reference sequence). The CDR3 extends over 15 amino acids. The CDR3 DNA reads TGTGCCAGCAGTTTAGGGGCGGGAGGGTTCAATGAGCAGTTCTTC. Translating gives CASSLGAGGFNEQFF.

V gene TRBV6-6 combines with J gene TRBJ1-1, with 7 nucleotides matching TRBD1. CDR1 MNHNY and CDR2 SVGAGI come from the germline V gene (reference sequence). The trim removed 8 bases at V and 1 base at J, leaving 4 bases unmatched. This CDR3 is built from 13 residues. CDR3 DNA: TGTGCCAGCCTCACAGGGGCGAACACTGAAGCTTTCTTT. Encoded protein: CASLTGANTEAFF.

The genes are TRBV5-5 and TRBJ2-7; 7 nucleotides match TRBD1. The ends lost 5 bases at V and 0 bases at J; junction bases unmatched: 2. The germline CDR1 and CDR2 sequences are SGHKS and YYEKEE (reference sequence). This CDR3 comprises 13 residues. CDR3 coding DNA: TGTGCCAGCAGTAGACAGGGCTCCTACGAGCAGTACTTC. Amino acid sequence: CASSRQGSYEQYF.